These 32 T cell receptor beta chains were sequenced from one sample in a study of shared clonotypes between healthy human individuals (TCRdb year 2020). CD8 naive samples consisted of CD45RO-negative cells that were positively selected for CCR7, yielding a CD45RA+CCR7+ population without TemRA cells. Receptors were amplified or captured by the immunoSEQ multiplex PCR assay. Entries here come from immuneACCESS through TCRdb and include only in-frame sequences with V and J called. Some clones fail to appear in such tables; in the studies checked, an unresolved V gene covers under half of the shortfall, and the cause of the remainder is unknown. In all, the sample holds roughly 2,000,000 clones, and approximately 94% of those were seen once. The ten largest clones represent 1% to 1.5% of the sample. Sequencing was performed on naive CD8+ T cells sorted from blood. Explained via the paper, the cell subset or site label denotes: CD45RA+CCR7+. The source of these receptors is a man between 18 and 29 years old in good health.

This chain links TRBV13 with TRBJ2-1; D is unresolved. The CDR3 sequence is 11 residues long. V lost 5 bases to trimming and J lost 9 bases, with 8 bases between them. The germline CDR1 and CDR2 sequences are PRHDT and FYEKMQ (reference sequence). CDR3 region: CASSVSREQFF. CDR3 in DNA: TGTGCCAGCAGCGTCAGCCGTGAGCAGTTCTTC.

Comments on this clone: Different DNA sequences within this sample yield the same CDR3. The V call is TRBV5-1, the J call TRBJ1-1; perhaps TRBD1 as D (6 bases). Trimming removed 2 bases from V and 3 bases from J, with 8 bases in between. Germline lookup yields CDR1 SGHRS and CDR2 YFSETQ. This CDR3 is 13 amino acids long. CDR3 sequence reads: CASSLQGYTEAFF. For the CDR3, the DNA is TGCGCCAGCAGCTTACAGGGCTACACTGAAGCTTTCTTT.

The V and J genes are TRBV5-1 and TRBJ2-7; D call uncertain. Germline V gene data show CDR1 as SGHRS and CDR2 as YFSETQ. This CDR3 has 13 residues. The ends were cut back, 7 bases at V and 2 bases at J, with 13 bases in the middle. CDR3 amino acids: CASVGSSAYEQYF. CDR3 nucleotide sequence: TGCGCCAGCGTGGGCTCTAGTGCCTACGAGCAGTACTTC.

This chain uses TRBV5-6 with TRBJ2-7; weak D call: TRBD1 (5 bases). V was pared by 2 bases and J by 0 bases, with 9 bases between. The CDR3 runs to 14 residues. CDR1 is SGHDT and CDR2 is YYEEEE in the germline V gene. In DNA form, the CDR3 reads TGTGCCAGCAGCTTCAGGGTGGTCTCCTACGAGCAGTACTTC. This sequence encodes CASSFRVVSYEQYF.

The rearrangement uses TRBV30 and TRBJ2-5; D tentatively fits TRBD1 or TRBD2 (5 bases each). The V end was cut by 0 bases, the J end by 5 bases, with 10 bases between. The CDR3 contains 13 residues. Germline V lookup: CDR1 GTSNPN, CDR2 SVGIG (reference sequence). This chain's CDR3 is CAWSVGTGETQYF. The DNA of the CDR3 is TGTGCCTGGAGTGTAGGGACGGGTGAGACCCAGTACTTC.

The chain employs TRBV19 and TRBJ1-1; D is unresolved. CDR3 size: 11 residues. Per germline, CDR1 LNHDA and CDR2 SQIVND (reference sequence). Trimming took 11 bases from V and 0 from J, leaving 7 bases between them. In nucleotides, the CDR3 is TGTGCCGTAGGGCTGAACACTGAAGCTTTCTTT. Its translation is CAVGLNTEAFF.

V gene TRBV14 combines with J gene TRBJ2-7; D uncertain. With 3 bases removed from V and 2 bases from J, the gap between germline ends came to 14 bases. Germline lookup yields CDR1 SGHDN and CDR2 FVKESK. This CDR3 contains 15 residues. The CDR3 bases are TGTGCCAGCAGCCATGTTCCAGGCGGTACCTACGAGCAGTACTTC. Translated, it gives CASSHVPGGTYEQYF.

This chain joins TRBV27 and TRBJ2-1; D may be TRBD1 (6 bases). Germline V lookup: CDR1 MNHEY, CDR2 SMNVEV (reference sequence). CDR3 size: 14 residues. Trimming removed 2 bases at V and 8 bases at J, with 13 bases between. The CDR3 region is CASSLLAGADEQFF. The CDR3 region has the DNA TGTGCCAGCAGTTTACTAGCAGGGGCCGATGAGCAGTTCTTC.

The rearrangement uses TRBV5-4 and TRBJ1-1, with D unresolved. The CDR3 extends over 15 amino acids. Trimming removed 3 bases from V and 4 bases from J, with 16 bases in between. Germline loops: CDR1 SGHNT, CDR2 YYREEE (reference sequence). CDR3 DNA sequence: TGTGCCAGCAGCTATCCTGGGTTCGGCGTCACTGAAGCTTTCTTT. This codes for CASSYPGFGVTEAFF.

This sequence joins TRBV28 and TRBJ1-4; possible D gene TRBD1, 6 bases. V lost 7 bases, J lost 5 bases, and 20 bases lay in between. CDR3 size: 16 residues. Germline CDR1 is MDHEN and CDR2 is SYDVKM. The CDR3 DNA is TGTGCCAGCACCTATCTGGGGGGGCCGGTAAATGAAAAACTGTTTTTT. Protein: CASTYLGGPVNEKLFF.

This clone appeared a single time. The rearrangement links TRBV5-1 to TRBJ1-2, with D maybe TRBD1 (6 bases). The germline gives CDR1 SGHRS, CDR2 YFSETQ. V was shortened by 5 bases and J by 4 bases, with 21 bases between the two germline ends. The CDR3 consists of 16 residues. The CDR3, as DNA: TGCGCCAGCAGGGCCGGGATGGGGGCGGTCGGCTATGGCTACACCTTC. It codes for CASRAGMGAVGYGYTF. Full variable domain (remainder filled in from reference TRBV5-1 and TRBJ1-2): KAGVTQTPRYLIKTRGQQVTLSCSPISGHRSVSWYQQTPGQGLQFLFEYFSETQRNKGNFPGRFSGRQFSNSRSEMNVSTLELGDSALYLCASRAGMGAVGYGYTFGSGTRLTVV.

The rearrangement links TRBV11-2 to TRBJ2-7; 10 bases agree with TRBD1. V lost 4 bases and J lost 7; bases outside the gene matches: 13. The CDR3 extends over 16 amino acids. CDR1 is SGHAT, CDR2 FQNNGV, per germline. DNA for the CDR3: TGTGCCAGCAGCTCACAACTGGGACAGGGGAGCGGTGAGCAGTACTTC. This codes for CASSSQLGQGSGEQYF.

The rearrangement uses TRBV5-1 and TRBJ2-1, with 9 bases fitting TRBD2. The trim removed 1 base at V and 6 bases at J, leaving 5 bases unmatched. This CDR3 region has 15 residues. Germline CDR1 is SGHRS and CDR2 is YFSETQ. CDR3 coding DNA: TGCGCCAGCAGCTTGCATAGCGGGAGAGGCAATGAGCAGTTCTTC. Its protein product is CASSLHSGRGNEQFF.

This clone was counted a single time. Other DNA sequences in the sample encode the same CDR3. V gene TRBV19 combines with J gene TRBJ2-7; the match to TRBD1 covers 10 bases. V was clipped by 5 bases and J by 4 bases; unmatched bases: 5. There are 14 residues in the CDR3. Looked up from germline, CDR1 is LNHDA and CDR2 is SQIVND (reference sequence). The CDR3 coding sequence is TGTGCCAGTAGTCCGGGACAGGGGACATACGAGCAGTACTTC. It encodes CASSPGQGTYEQYF.

V and J are TRBV6-1 and TRBJ2-1; D possibly corresponds to TRBD2 (5 bases). The CDR3 runs 13 residues. Germline V gene data show CDR1 as MNHNS and CDR2 as SASEGT. The ends were cut back, 7 bases at V and 6 bases at J, with 13 bases in the middle. This CDR3 is CASNELGPNEQFF. As DNA, the CDR3 is TGTGCCAGCAACGAACTAGGCCCCAATGAGCAGTTCTTC.

In the case of this clone: Other nucleotide sequences from this sample produce the same CDR3. This CDR3 reads CASSEGGPTYEQYF. The CDR3 DNA reads TGTGCCAGCAGTGAGGGGGGGCCAACCTACGAGCAGTACTTC. The chain joins TRBV2 to TRBJ2-7; perhaps TRBD2 as D (7 bases). V lost 3 bases, J lost 2 bases, and 11 bases lay in between. The V gene's germline CDR1 is SNHLY and CDR2 FYNNEI. The CDR3 covers 14 residues.

This clone was recorded once. The V call is TRBV28, the J call TRBJ2-2; no definite D call. Trimming took off 5 bases at V and 0 bases at J, with 16 bases between the two ends. CDR1 and CDR2 from the germline V gene are MDHEN and SYDVKM. This CDR3 region has 17 residues. CDR3 loop: CASSPRKEPANTGELFF. The CDR3 nucleotides read TGTGCCAGCAGTCCCAGAAAGGAGCCCGCGAACACCGGGGAGCTGTTTTTT. The whole variable domain, remainder taken from reference TRBV28 and TRBJ2-2, is DVKVTQSSRYLVKRTGEKVFLECVQDMDHENMFWYRQDPGLGLRLIYFSYDVKMKEKGDIPEGYSVSREKKERFSLILESASTNQTSMYLCASSPRKEPANTGELFFGEGSRLTVL.

V is TRBV2 and J is TRBJ2-5; D may correspond to TRBD1 or TRBD2 (5 bases each). V dropped 10 bases and J dropped 0 bases, with 9 bases sitting between them. The germline CDR1 and CDR2 sequences are SNHLY and FYNNEI. This CDR3 contains 12 residues. CDR3 in amino acids: CAMGTDQETQYF. The CDR3 nucleotides read TGTGCCATGGGGACGGACCAAGAGACCCAGTACTTC.

The chain uses TRBV30 and TRBJ2-2; D is perhaps TRBD1 (5 bases). This CDR3 region has 14 residues. V was clipped by 2 bases and J by 3 bases, with 10 bases between them. Germline-derived CDR1 and CDR2 are GTSNPN and SVGIG (reference sequence). CDR3 region: CAWSPTGDTGELFF. Here the CDR3 DNA reads TGTGCCTGGAGTCCTACAGGTGACACCGGGGAGCTGTTTTTT.

The CDR3 region is CASSQDPGSAYSNQPQHF. The CDR3 coding sequence is TGCGCCAGCAGCCAAGATCCAGGGAGCGCCTATAGCAATCAGCCCCAGCATTTT. The V call is TRBV4-1, the J call TRBJ1-5; D possibly corresponds to TRBD1 (5 bases). Between the trimmed V and J ends, which lost 0 bases and 0 bases, there was a span of 15 bases. The CDR3 is 18 amino acids. Germline values: CDR1 MGHRA, CDR2 YSYEKL.

CDR3 protein: CASSGTGEELVYGYTF. In DNA, the CDR3 is TGTGCCAGCAGCGGGACAGGAGAGGAACTAGTTTATGGCTACACCTTC. The chain uses TRBV9 and TRBJ1-2, with 7 nucleotides matching TRBD1. The germline V gene encodes CDR1 SGDLS and CDR2 YYNGEE. After removal of 3 bases from V and 5 bases from J, the junction contained 13 bases not matched to a gene. The CDR3 is made up of 16 amino acids.

The chain couples TRBV18 to TRBJ1-1, with 8 bases matching TRBD1. Germline lookup yields CDR1 KGHSH and CDR2 LQKENI. With 4 bases clipped from V and 3 bases from J, the junction kept 7 bases outside the gene matches. This CDR3 spans 15 amino acids. The CDR3 reads CASSRMATGDTEAFF. CDR3 sequence (DNA): TGTGCCAGCTCACGAATGGCGACAGGGGACACTGAAGCTTTCTTT.

The J gene is TRBJ2-3, the V gene TRBV30; TRBD1 matches at 7 bases. Germline V gene data show CDR1 as GTSNPN and CDR2 as SVGIG (reference sequence). V gave up 6 bases and J gave up 0 bases; unmatched junction bases: 6. The CDR3 has 14 residues. In nucleotides, the CDR3 is TGTGCCTGTCAAGGGGACAGTAGCACAGATACGCAGTATTTT. Its translation: CACQGDSSTDTQYF.

This chain connects TRBV7-8 to TRBJ2-7; D is possibly TRBD1 or TRBD2 (5 bases each). CDR3 length: 13 amino acids. Germline V gives CDR1 SGHVS, CDR2 FQNEAQ. Trimming shortened V by 2 bases and J by 3 bases, and 8 bases separated the two germline ends. This chain's CDR3 is CASSLRDVYEQYF. Here the CDR3 DNA reads TGTGCCAGCAGCTTAAGGGACGTCTACGAGCAGTACTTC. Based on the CDR3 plus reference TRBV7-8 and TRBJ2-7, the full variable domain is GAGVSQSPRYKVAKRGQDVALRCDPISGHVSLFWYQQALGQGPEFLTYFQNEAQLDKSGLPSDRFFAERPEGSVSTLKIQRTQQEDSAVYLCASSLRDVYEQYFGPGTRLTVT.

This clone was seen at least ten times. V is TRBV30 and J is TRBJ1-1; D remains unclear. Trimming cost V 4 bases and J 7 bases, with 10 bases left between them. Germline V lookup: CDR1 GTSNPN, CDR2 SVGIG (reference sequence). This CDR3 is built from 11 residues. The CDR3 DNA reads TGTGCCTGGACCCTTGGGAGTGAAGCTTTCTTT. It codes for CAWTLGSEAFF.

This chain joins TRBV7-9 and TRBJ2-1; the D is unclear. The CDR3 runs to 15 residues. V dropped 5 bases and J dropped 3 bases, with 14 bases sitting between them. Germline V lookup: CDR1 SEHNR, CDR2 FQNEAQ (reference sequence). The CDR3 spells CASSTRTGNYNEQFF. The CDR3 DNA reads as TGTGCCAGCAGCACCAGGACCGGTAACTACAATGAGCAGTTCTTC. The full variable domain, with the rest looked up from reference TRBV7-9 and TRBJ2-1, is DTGVSQNPRHKITKRGQNVTFRCDPISEHNRLYWYRQTLGQGPEFLTYFQNEAQLEKSRLLSDRFSAERPKGSFSTLEIQRTEQGDSAMYLCASSTRTGNYNEQFFGPGTRLTVL.

The chain uses TRBV5-1 and TRBJ1-2; TRBD1 is a possible D gene (6 bases). Germline-derived CDR1 and CDR2 are SGHRS and YFSETQ. Between the trimmed V and J ends, which lost 4 bases and 3 bases, there was a span of 16 bases. The CDR3 has 15 residues. CDR3 loop: CASSPVVGAYYGYTF. The CDR3, as DNA: TGCGCCAGCAGCCCGGTGGTGGGGGCATACTATGGCTACACCTTC.

This chain joins TRBV6-1 and TRBJ2-1; D uncertain. Trimming took 0 bases from V and 3 from J, leaving 6 bases between them. The CDR3 covers 14 residues. The germline gives CDR1 MNHNS, CDR2 SASEGT. CDR3 DNA sequence: TGTGCCAGCAGTGAAGCGCACTACTACAATGAGCAGTTCTTC. Translating it yields CASSEAHYYNEQFF.

The chain combines TRBV2 with TRBJ1-1; TRBD1 is a possible D gene (6 bases). Trimming left V 5 bases short and J 10 bases short, with 17 bases between. Germline V CDR1 and CDR2: SNHLY, FYNNEI. The CDR3 consists of 13 residues. In DNA, the CDR3 is TGTGCCAGCAGTCCAGGGGCTAGCCCGGTAGCTTTCTTT. Encoded protein: CASSPGASPVAFF.

The chain uses TRBV5-1 and TRBJ2-5; TRBD1 might be the D (6 bases). Trimming cost V 4 bases and J 0 bases, with 16 bases left between them. The germline V gene encodes CDR1 SGHRS and CDR2 YFSETQ. This CDR3 comprises 16 residues. The CDR3 bases are TGCGCCAGCAGCCAAAACAGGGTTCCGTACCAAGAGACCCAGTACTTC. Its protein product is CASSQNRVPYQETQYF. The full variable domain, in which reference TRBV5-1 and TRBJ2-5 provide the parts outside the CDR3, is KAGVTQTPRYLIKTRGQQVTLSCSPISGHRSVSWYQQTPGQGLQFLFEYFSETQRNKGNFPGRFSGRQFSNSRSEMNVSTLELGDSALYLCASSQNRVPYQETQYFGPGTRLLVL.

This clone was counted once. Other DNA sequences in the sample encode the same CDR3. The gene calls are TRBV6-5 and TRBJ1-1; perhaps TRBD1 as D (6 bases). The CDR3 spans 13 residues. Germline V gene sequence: CDR1 MNHEY, CDR2 SVGAGI. V lost 5 bases and J 2 bases, leaving 9 bases between the germline ends. The CDR3: CASSAGVNTEAFF. The CDR3 nucleotides are TGTGCCAGCAGTGCAGGGGTTAACACTGAAGCTTTCTTT.

This chain links TRBV27 with TRBJ2-6; D remains unclear. The CDR3 is 15 residues long. V was trimmed by 5 bases and J by 3 bases, leaving 11 bases between them. Germline CDR1 is MNHEY and CDR2 is SMNVEV (reference sequence). CDR3 nucleotide sequence: TGTGCCAGCAGTCCCTTAGGATATGGGGCCAACGTCCTGACTTTC. It yields the protein CASSPLGYGANVLTF.